Listed below are T cell receptor beta chains from one sample, sequenced in a study of blood T cells in healthy people across ages. TCRdb re-called the 5' RACE reads through MiXCR, storing one row per CDR3 protein. Of 1,300,000 or so distinct CDR3 sequences listed, around 59% were seen once; the top ten hold 6.5% to 8.5%. The sample consisted of blood. The receptors here all came from a man aged 18 to 29 in good health. Each CDR3 is given with its conserved first and last residue. A D gene is named only where the DNA matches it firmly. Part of the rows lack a size; the others show once, few, many or a class for expanded clones.

14	few	TRBD2	TRBJ2-7	TRBV20-1	CSARVPGLTYEQYF	TGCAGTGCTAGAGTTCCGGGACTAACCTACGAGCAGTACTTC
13	few	-	TRBJ2-7	TRBV29-1	CSVVAGLSYEQYF	TGCAGCGTTGTTGCAGGGCTCTCCTACGAGCAGTACTTC
13	-	TRBD2	TRBJ2-1	TRBV12-3/TRBV12-4	CASKRLAGNEQFF	TGTGCCAGCAAGAGACTAGCGGGTAATGAGCAGTTCTTC
15	-	-	TRBJ2-1	TRBV12-3/TRBV12-4	CASSLVRGPPLGQFF	TGTGCCAGCAGTTTAGTGCGGGGACCACCCCTAGGGCAGTTCTTC
14	once	-	TRBJ1-1	TRBV3-1	CASSQESDNTEAFF	TGTGCCAGCAGCCAAGAGTCAGACAACACTGAAGCTTTCTTT
13	-	-	TRBJ2-3	TRBV15	CATSSLRADTQYF	TGTGCCACCAGCAGCCTTAGAGCAGATACGCAGTATTTT
13	-	-	TRBJ1-2	TRBV6-5	CVSSYSEGSGYTF	TGTGTCAGCAGTTACTCTGAGGGGAGTGGCTACACCTTC
17	few	TRBD1	TRBJ2-7	TRBV4-2	CASSQSLQTGNTYEQYF	TGTGCCAGCAGCCAATCACTCCAGACAGGGAATACCTACGAGCAGTACTTC
15	once	-	TRBJ2-7	TRBV14	CASSHLGLTPYEQYF	TGTGCCAGCAGTCACCTGGGCCTGACCCCCTACGAGCAGTACTTC
14	-	-	TRBJ2-7	TRBV12-3/TRBV12-4	CASSFMRGSYEQYF	TGTGCCAGCAGTTTCATGCGGGGCAGCTACGAGCAGTACTTC
16	-	-	TRBJ2-4	TRBV7-2	CASSFGGGLAKNIQYF	TGTGCCAGCAGCTTTGGGGGCGGATTAGCCAAAAACATTCAGTACTTC
13	few	-	TRBJ1-4	TRBV20-1	CSAPRAVGEKLFF	TGCAGTGCCCCCAGGGCGGTGGGTGAAAAACTGTTTTTT
17	-	TRBD1	TRBJ2-1	TRBV15	CATRAGGTGFTYNEQFF	TGTGCCACCAGAGCTGGAGGGACAGGGTTTACCTACAATGAGCAGTTCTTC
14	-	-	TRBJ2-3	TRBV27	CASSLIINADTQYF	TGTGCCAGCAGTTTAATCATCAATGCAGATACGCAGTATTTT
13	-	-	TRBJ1-5	TRBV6-6	CASSQTVDQPQHF	TGTGCCAGCAGCCAGACAGTGGATCAGCCCCAGCATTTT
14	-	-	TRBJ1-2	TRBV20-1	CSARDLPGAYGYTF	TGCAGTGCTAGAGATCTTCCAGGGGCCTATGGCTACACCTTC
14	-	-	TRBJ1-2	TRBV18	CASSPVGDSYGYTF	TGTGCCAGCTCACCTGTGGGGGATTCCTATGGCTACACCTTC
15	-	-	TRBJ1-2	TRBV4-1	CASSQDSGQAYGYTF	TGCGCCAGCAGCCAAGATTCCGGGCAGGCCTATGGCTACACCTTC
15	few	TRBD2	TRBJ2-1	TRBV4-1	CASSPVPGRYNEQFF	TGCGCCAGCAGCCCCGTACCCGGGAGGTACAATGAGCAGTTCTTC
15	-	-	TRBJ1-2	TRBV24-1	CATSPLQPRSYGYTF	TGTGCCACCAGCCCGCTACAGCCGCGATCCTATGGCTACACCTTC
15	-	TRBD2	TRBJ2-1	TRBV7-9	CATLIPRGAYNEQFF	TGTGCCACCCTCATTCCCCGGGGGGCCTACAATGAGCAGTTCTTC
15	few	-	TRBJ2-1	TRBV12-3/TRBV12-4	CASSYSGVRGGEQFF	TGTGCCAGCAGTTATTCGGGAGTCAGGGGTGGTGAGCAGTTCTTC
14	-	-	TRBJ2-1	TRBV7-9	CASSLGGPAVEQFF	TGTGCCAGCAGCTTAGGGGGACCGGCCGTTGAGCAGTTCTTC
14	-	TRBD2	TRBJ2-5	TRBV6-6	CASSSVAGGIEQYF	TGTGCCAGCAGTTCTGTAGCGGGGGGGATAGAGCAGTACTTC
16	-	-	TRBJ1-5	TRBV7-8	CASSLLGGQINQPQHF	TGTGCCAGCAGCTTATTGGGGGGCCAGATCAATCAGCCCCAGCATTTT
16	few	TRBD1	TRBJ1-2	TRBV29-1	CSVEPLVSEGAPGYTF	TGCAGCGTTGAGCCCCTCGTCTCGGAGGGGGCGCCGGGCTACACCTTC
13	few	-	TRBJ2-7	TRBV20-1	CSASRVATYEQYF	TGCAGTGCTAGTAGGGTGGCAACCTACGAGCAGTACTTC
15	-	-	TRBJ2-1	TRBV3-1	CASSPERQVGREQFF	TGTGCCAGCAGCCCTGAACGACAGGTAGGACGTGAGCAGTTCTTC
14	-	TRBD1	TRBJ2-7	TRBV20-1	CSASGTGGFYEQYF	TGCAGCGCTTCGGGGACAGGGGGTTTCTACGAGCAGTACTTC
14	few	-	TRBJ1-5	TRBV2	CASSQAPGNQPQHF	TGTGCCAGCTCACAGGCCCCCGGCAATCAGCCCCAGCATTTT
19	-	TRBD2	TRBJ2-7	TRBV28	CASSSLGVAGDLFSYEQYF	TGTGCCAGCAGTTCCCTTGGGGTAGCGGGGGACCTCTTCTCCTACGAGCAGTACTTC
14	-	TRBD1	TRBJ2-1	TRBV2	CASSEVTQGAEQFF	TGTGCCAGCAGTGAAGTCACCCAGGGGGCTGAGCAGTTCTTC
17	-	-	TRBJ2-5	TRBV7-2	CASSSRRSGALQETQYF	TGTGCCAGCAGCTCCCGACGATCGGGAGCCCTTCAAGAGACCCAGTACTTC
17	-	-	TRBJ2-7	TRBV18	CASSPVSGPIETYEQYF	TGTGCCAGCTCGCCGGTTTCGGGACCGATAGAGACCTACGAGCAGTACTTC
13	few	-	TRBJ1-1	TRBV28	CASSLYTGTEAFF	TGTGCCAGCAGTTTATACACTGGCACTGAAGCTTTCTTT
14	-	TRBD2	TRBJ2-3	TRBV10-3	CAIRAGASTDTQYF	TGTGCCATCAGAGCGGGAGCCAGCACAGATACGCAGTATTTT
16	-	-	TRBJ2-7	TRBV5-6	CASSFLGTGRTYEQYF	TGTGCCAGCAGCTTCTTGGGTACAGGGAGGACCTACGAGCAGTACTTC
14	-	-	TRBJ2-3	TRBV12-3/TRBV12-4	CASRRNGGGDTQYF	TGTGCCAGCAGACGAAACGGGGGCGGAGATACGCAGTATTTT
17	few	-	TRBJ2-2	TRBV7-2	CASSSFNDRRYTGELFF	TGTGCCAGCAGCTCCTTCAACGACAGGAGATACACCGGGGAGCTGTTTTTT
12	many	-	TRBJ2-5	TRBV28	CASSFIQETQYF	TGTGCCAGCAGTTTTATCCAAGAGACCCAGTACTTC
15	-	-	TRBJ2-1	TRBV27	CASSLGSGPYNEQFF	TGTGCCAGCAGTTTAGGCTCGGGACCCTACAATGAGCAGTTCTTC
15	-	TRBD1	TRBJ2-7	TRBV19	CASRNGQGALYEQYF	TGTGCCAGTAGAAATGGACAGGGGGCTCTCTACGAGCAGTACTTC
16	-	-	TRBJ1-2	TRBV10-3	CAISSRGGASNYGYTF	TGTGCCATCAGTAGCAGAGGGGGGGCGTCCAACTATGGCTACACCTTC
15	few	-	TRBJ2-3	TRBV15	CATSRETFGSDTQYF	TGTGCCACCAGCAGAGAAACTTTCGGGAGCGATACGCAGTATTTT
15	-	TRBD1	TRBJ1-2	TRBV9	CASSSRQGGSYGYTF	TGTGCCAGCAGCTCCAGACAGGGGGGGTCATATGGCTACACCTTC
14	-	-	TRBJ2-7	TRBV7-2	CASRRTSDPYEQYF	TGTGCCAGCAGACGTACTAGTGATCCCTACGAGCAGTACTTC
14	once	-	TRBJ2-5	TRBV27	CASSFDSYQETQYF	TGTGCCAGCAGTTTCGACAGCTACCAAGAGACCCAGTACTTC
18	-	TRBD2	TRBJ2-1	TRBV7-2	CASSLAQKRGGIRDEQFF	TGTGCCAGCAGCTTAGCGCAAAAGCGGGGGGGGATACGAGATGAGCAGTTCTTC
14	-	TRBD1	TRBJ2-4	TRBV2	CASGDSLAKNIQYF	TGTGCCAGCGGGGACAGTTTAGCCAAAAACATTCAGTACTTC
13	-	-	TRBJ2-5	TRBV29-1	CSDAIGTLETQYF	TGCAGCGATGCAATAGGGACCCTCGAGACCCAGTACTTC
17	-	TRBD2	TRBJ2-5	TRBV27	CASSLSRTSGGQETQYF	TGTGCCAGCAGTTTATCCAGGACTAGCGGGGGACAAGAGACCCAGTACTTC
14	-	-	TRBJ1-2	TRBV4-1	CASSQEGFLYGYTF	TGCGCCAGCAGCCAAGAGGGGTTCCTGTATGGCTACACCTTC
15	once	-	TRBJ2-2	TRBV20-1	CSAIRTGKNTGELFF	TGCAGTGCTATTCGAACAGGGAAGAACACCGGGGAGCTGTTTTTT